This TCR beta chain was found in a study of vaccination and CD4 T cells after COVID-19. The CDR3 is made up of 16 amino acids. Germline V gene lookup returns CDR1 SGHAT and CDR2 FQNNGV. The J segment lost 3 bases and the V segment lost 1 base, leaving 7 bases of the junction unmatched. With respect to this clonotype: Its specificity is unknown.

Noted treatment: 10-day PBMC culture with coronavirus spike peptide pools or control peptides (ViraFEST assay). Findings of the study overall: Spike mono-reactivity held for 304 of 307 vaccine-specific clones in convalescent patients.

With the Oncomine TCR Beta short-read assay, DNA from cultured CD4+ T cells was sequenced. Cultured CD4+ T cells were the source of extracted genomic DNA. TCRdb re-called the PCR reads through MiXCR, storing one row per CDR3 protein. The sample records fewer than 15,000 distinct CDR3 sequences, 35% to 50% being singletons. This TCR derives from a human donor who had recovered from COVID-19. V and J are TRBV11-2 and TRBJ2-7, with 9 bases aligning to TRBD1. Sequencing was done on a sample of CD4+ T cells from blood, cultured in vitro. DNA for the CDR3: TGTGCCAGCAGCTTAGGACGGACAGGGGCTTTCTACGAGCAGTACTTC. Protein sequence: CASSLGRTGAFYEQYF. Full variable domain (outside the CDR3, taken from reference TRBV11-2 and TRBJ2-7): EAGVAQSPRYKIIEKRQSVAFWCNPISGHATLYWYQQILGQGPKLLIQFQNNGVVDDSQLPKDRFSAERLKGVDSTLKIQPAKLEDSAVYLCASSLGRTGAFYEQYFGPGTRLTVT.